This T cell receptor (beta chain) was identified during a study of blood T cell repertoires in COVID-19. This clone was recorded a few times. The germline CDR1 and CDR2 sequences are SGHNT and YYREEE (reference sequence). The CDR3 extends over 15 amino acids. The V end was cut by 0 bases, the J end by 10 bases, with 19 bases between. How the authors handled the data: Amplification with reference gene primers provided the estimates of nucleated cell counts. The table came from immunoSEQ multiplex PCR; TCRdb's copy has only in-frame clones and leaves some out. Clone size and the V and J calls come from that table; the DNA yielded D and trimming. The sample lists 250,000 to 350,000 clones, approximately 93% occurring once.

This clonotype was obtained from a woman in her 30s with COVID-19, enrolled during active disease. The chain links TRBV5-4 to TRBJ1-1; tentative D call: TRBD1 (5 bases). Material: peripheral blood. The DNA of the CDR3 is TGTGCCAGCAGCTTGGCGTTGACGGGGGTGGAAGGAGCTTTCTTT. Its translation is CASSLALTGVEGAFF.